A single sample is the source of the 23 T cell receptor beta chains below, sequenced in a study of molecular identifiers for immune sequencing clone quantification. TCRdb re-derived calls from the PCR reads in MiXCR, one entry per CDR3 protein. The profile shows hundreds of thousands of distinct CDR3 sequences, just under 20% of them singletons. Source material: naive CD8+ T cells from blood, with Jurkat cell RNA spiked in. Regarding subset: FACS-sorted CD8+CD4-CCR7+CD45RA+ naive T cells. These receptors were collected from a human donor in good health. Some libraries in this study had Jurkat cell RNA spiked in.

Many counts were recorded for this clonotype. The chain employs TRBV5-6 and TRBJ1-1, with no clear D. Trimming removed 0 bases from V and 5 bases from J, with 11 bases in between. The CDR3 runs 14 residues. Germline V gene data show CDR1 as SGHDT and CDR2 as YYEEEE. CDR3 in amino acids: CASSLGWTATEAFF. The CDR3 DNA is TGTGCCAGCAGCTTGGGTTGGACCGCAACTGAAGCTTTCTTT. The full variable domain, its missing parts supplied by reference TRBV5-6 and TRBJ1-1, is DAGVTQSPTHLIKTRGQQVTLRCSPKSGHDTVSWYQQALGQGPQFIFQYYEEEERQRGNFPDRFSGHQFPNYSSELNVNALLLGDSALYLCASSLGWTATEAFFGQGTRLTVV.

With regard to this clonotype: One base away lies a much larger clone, so this may be a sequencing read error. This chain connects TRBV30 to TRBJ2-3, with D uncertain. CDR3 size: 12 residues. Trimming shortened V by 1 base and J by 6 bases, and 8 bases separated the two germline ends. Germline CDR1 GTSNPN, CDR2 SVGIG (reference sequence). The CDR3: CAWSALWDTQYF. The CDR3, as DNA: TGTGCCTGGAGTGCACTATGGGATACGCAGTATTTT.

This clonotype was picked up many times. V and J are TRBV3-1 and TRBJ2-3; D may be TRBD1 or TRBD2 (5 bases each). Between the trimmed V and J ends, which lost 5 bases and 1 base, there was a span of 13 bases. CDR3 length equals 15 residues. Germline loops: CDR1 LGHDT, CDR2 YNNKEL (reference sequence). The CDR3 is CASSNQRDGTDTQYF. CDR3 DNA sequence: TGTGCCAGCAGCAATCAACGGGACGGCACAGATACGCAGTATTTT.

The sample holds many counts of this clonotype. The gene calls are TRBV7-6 and TRBJ2-1; 8 bases align to TRBD1. The J segment lost 6 bases and the V segment lost 1 base, leaving 20 bases of the junction unmatched. Germline V lookup: CDR1 SGHVS, CDR2 FNYEAQ. The CDR3 is made up of 20 amino acids. CDR3 coding DNA: TGTGCCAGCAGCTTAGACCGGCAGGACAGGGACCCGTCGAAGGGCAATGAGCAGTTCTTC. This gives the protein CASSLDRQDRDPSKGNEQFF. Looking up the rest from reference TRBV7-6 and TRBJ2-1 gives the full variable domain: GAGVSQSPRYKVTKRGQDVALRCDPISGHVSLYWYRQALGQGPEFLTYFNYEAQQDKSGLPNDRFSAERPEGSISTLTIQRTEQRDSAMYRCASSLDRQDRDPSKGNEQFFGPGTRLTVL.

This clonotype was recorded at least ten times. V and J are TRBV4-1 and TRBJ2-3; the match to TRBD2 covers 9 bases. The CDR3 runs 17 residues. Germline V gives CDR1 MGHRA, CDR2 YSYEKL. The J segment lost 1 base and the V segment lost 2 bases, leaving 7 bases of the junction unmatched. CDR3 bases: TGCGCCAGCAGCCAAAGGGCCCCTAGCGGGGGCACAGATACGCAGTATTTT. It codes for CASSQRAPSGGTDTQYF.

There are many counts of this clonotype. The genes are TRBV5-3 and TRBJ2-1, with D perhaps being TRBD1 or TRBD2 (6 bases each). TRBV5-3 belongs to the ORF category, with a function that is uncertain. This CDR3 has 18 residues. V dropped 4 bases and J dropped 0 bases, with 20 bases sitting between them. CDR3 bases: TGTGCCAGAAGCATGAACCGGCGTAGGGGGGCCTCCTACAATGAGCAGTTCTTC. It yields the protein CARSMNRRRGASYNEQFF.

There are many counts of this clonotype. The V call is TRBV13, the J call TRBJ2-5; D remains unclear. CDR1 PRHDT and CDR2 FYEKMQ come from the germline V gene (reference sequence). This CDR3 is built from 15 residues. Between the trimmed V and J ends, which lost 0 bases and 1 base, there was a span of 9 bases. CDR3 coding DNA: TGTGCCAGCAGCTTAGGCGCCTCGTCCCAAGAGACCCAGTACTTC. Encoded protein: CASSLGASSQETQYF.

CDR3 bases: TGTGCCATGGGCCCCCCAAGGGAGCAGTACTTC. It is translated as CAMGPPREQYF. The chain couples TRBV6-1 to TRBJ2-7; D is undetermined. The CDR3 covers 11 residues. V lost 10 bases, J lost 7 bases, and 14 bases lay in between. Germline CDR1 MNHNS, CDR2 SASEGT.

The count of this clonotype is one. A read error may be the cause here, since a much bigger clone is one base away. The V gene is TRBV7-9, the J gene TRBJ1-4, with D uncertain. This CDR3 has 14 amino acids. The germline V gene has CDR1 SEHNR and CDR2 FQNEAQ (reference sequence). The CDR3 DNA follows: TGTGCCAGCAGCCCCCCCCCCGACAATGGAAAACTGTTTTTT. This sequence encodes CASSPPPDNGKLFF. The full variable domain, its missing parts supplied by reference TRBV7-9 and TRBJ1-4, is DTGVSQNPRHKITKRGQNVTFRCDPISEHNRLYWYRQTLGQGPEFLTYFQNEAQLEKSRLLSDRFSAERPKGSFSTLEIQRTEQGDSAMYLCASSPPPDNGKLFFGSGTQLSVL.

This clonotype was seen at least ten times. The chain combines TRBV6-2 or TRBV6-3 with TRBJ2-5, with D hard to call. Per the germline V gene, CDR1 is MNHEY and CDR2 is SVGEGT. V was pared by 3 bases and J by 3 bases, with 8 bases between. CDR3 length equals 13 residues. The CDR3 coding sequence is TGTGCCAGCAGTTATTTTGCGGAAGAGACCCAGTACTTC. Translating gives CASSYFAEETQYF.

This clonotype was found many times. V is TRBV7-9 and J is TRBJ1-4; TRBD1 might be the D (6 bases). Trimming took 5 bases from V and 8 from J, leaving 15 bases between them. Germline V gene sequence: CDR1 SEHNR, CDR2 FQNEAQ (reference sequence). The CDR3 contains 14 residues. The CDR3 protein is CASSPRGGSEKLFF. In DNA, the CDR3 is TGTGCCAGCAGCCCCCGAGGGGGGAGCGAAAAACTGTTTTTT.

The rearrangement joins TRBV20-1 to TRBJ2-1; D unclear. The CDR3 length is 15 residues. The germline V and J ends were trimmed by 5 bases and 4 bases, with 18 bases remaining between them. The germline CDR1 and CDR2 sequences are DFQATT and SNEGSKA (reference sequence). Here the CDR3 reads CSAYSLSRSYNEQFF. CDR3 in DNA: TGCAGTGCTTACTCTCTGAGTCGGTCGTACAATGAGCAGTTCTTC.

A word on this clonotype: One junction end does not reproduce the germline sequence, and a read error may be involved. The rearrangement links TRBV6-1 to TRBJ1-1; D gene unclear. In germline, CDR1 is MNHNS, CDR2 SASEGT. The CDR3 has 15 residues. The CDR3, as DNA: TGTGCCTGCAGTGAAATGTGGGTACCGAACACTGAAGCTTTCTTT. This translates into CACSEMWVPNTEAFF.

On this clonotype itself: A read error is possible here, since a much larger clone lies one base away. The DNA for the CDR3 is TGTGCCAGCCACCTAGCGGAGTTCTGCAATGAGCAGTTCTTC. The encoded protein is CASHLAEFCNEQFF. The J gene is TRBJ2-1, the V gene TRBV6-2 or TRBV6-3, with TRBD2 identical over 7 bases. Trimming removed 8 bases from V and 6 bases from J; junction bases left unmatched: 10. The CDR3 runs to 14 residues. The germline V gene has CDR1 MNHEY and CDR2 SVGEGT.

This clonotype occurred a few times. The chain couples TRBV24-1 to TRBJ1-2, with D possibly being TRBD1 (5 bases). Germline V gives CDR1 KGHDR, CDR2 SFDVKD. V lost 4 bases and J 4 bases, leaving 12 bases between the germline ends. The CDR3 covers 14 residues. This CDR3 reads CATSEETESYGYTF. The CDR3 bases are TGTGCCACCAGTGAAGAGACAGAGAGCTATGGCTACACCTTC.

The table lists this clonotype with many counts. The chain links TRBV4-3 to TRBJ1-1; D gene unclear. V was cut by 0 bases and J by 3 bases, with 11 bases left in between. Germline V gene sequence: CDR1 LGHNA, CDR2 YSLEER. This CDR3 spans 15 amino acids. The CDR3 DNA follows: TGCGCCAGCAGCCAAGACGAGTACGGATACACTGAAGCTTTCTTT. Its translation: CASSQDEYGYTEAFF.

There are a few counts of this clonotype. CDR3 nucleotides: TGTGCCAGCAGTTACTCGGTAGCGCTCGCAACGGAGCAGTTCTTC. Its translation: CASSYSVALATEQFF. V is TRBV6-5 and J is TRBJ2-1; a weak D match, TRBD2 (5 bases). Trimming left V 0 bases short and J 10 bases short, with 16 bases between. The CDR3 runs to 15 residues. Germline CDR1 is MNHEY and CDR2 is SVGAGI.

On this clonotype: One end of the junction varies from germline; a read error may be responsible. The chain couples TRBV11-2 to TRBJ2-2, with D perhaps matching TRBD2 (6 bases). This CDR3 has 15 residues. Germline V CDR1 and CDR2: SGHAT, FQNNGV. This chain's CDR3 is CASSLVFGNTGGLFF. The CDR3 bases are TGTGCCAGCAGCTTAGTTTTCGGAAACACCGGGGGGCTGTTTTTT.

The table lists this clonotype with a few counts. A much larger clone differs by one base, so this may be a read error. The chain links TRBV28 to TRBJ2-7; 9 bases match TRBD2. The germline V gene encodes CDR1 MDHEN and CDR2 SYDVKM. The length of the CDR3 is 13 residues. The CDR3 region is CAGSSTSGYEQYF. The CDR3 nucleotides read TGTGCCGGCAGTTCCACTAGCGGGTACGAGCAGTACTTC.

This clonotype appeared many times. The chain uses TRBV28 and TRBJ1-4; D is perhaps TRBD1 (5 bases). Trimming removed 4 bases at V and 0 bases at J, with 9 bases between. From germline, CDR1 is MDHEN and CDR2 SYDVKM. The length of the CDR3 is 15 residues. CDR3 in DNA: TGTGCCAGCAGTTCAGACAGCTCAACTAATGAAAAACTGTTTTTT. It codes for CASSSDSSTNEKLFF.

In its sample, this clonotype was seen a few times. The chain uses TRBV6-5 and TRBJ2-7, with 11 bases identical to TRBD1. The trim removed 1 base at V and 7 bases at J, leaving 6 bases unmatched. Germline V gene sequence: CDR1 MNHEY, CDR2 SVGAGI. The CDR3 extends over 15 amino acids. In DNA form, the CDR3 reads TGTGCCAGCAGTTACTTCCCGGGACAGGGGGGGGAGCAGTACTTC. Protein product: CASSYFPGQGGEQYF.

This clonotype came up many times. V gene TRBV7-9 combines with J gene TRBJ2-3; D ambiguous. This CDR3 contains 15 residues. Per the germline V gene, CDR1 is SEHNR and CDR2 is FQNEAQ (reference sequence). V lost 0 bases and J 0 bases, leaving 7 bases between the germline ends. The DNA for the CDR3 is TGTGCCAGCAGCTTAGCCCCTTGGAGCACAGATACGCAGTATTTT. Protein sequence: CASSLAPWSTDTQYF.

This clonotype was found many times. At one of its ends the junction is not consistent with the germline gene, which may arise from a read error. The chain uses TRBV10-3 and TRBJ2-7, with 7 bases lining up with TRBD1. CDR3 size: 12 residues. Per germline, CDR1 ENHRY and CDR2 SYGVKD. DNA for the CDR3: TGTGCCATCAGTGAATCTGGGACAGTGAGGGACTTC. This sequence encodes CAISESGTVRDF.